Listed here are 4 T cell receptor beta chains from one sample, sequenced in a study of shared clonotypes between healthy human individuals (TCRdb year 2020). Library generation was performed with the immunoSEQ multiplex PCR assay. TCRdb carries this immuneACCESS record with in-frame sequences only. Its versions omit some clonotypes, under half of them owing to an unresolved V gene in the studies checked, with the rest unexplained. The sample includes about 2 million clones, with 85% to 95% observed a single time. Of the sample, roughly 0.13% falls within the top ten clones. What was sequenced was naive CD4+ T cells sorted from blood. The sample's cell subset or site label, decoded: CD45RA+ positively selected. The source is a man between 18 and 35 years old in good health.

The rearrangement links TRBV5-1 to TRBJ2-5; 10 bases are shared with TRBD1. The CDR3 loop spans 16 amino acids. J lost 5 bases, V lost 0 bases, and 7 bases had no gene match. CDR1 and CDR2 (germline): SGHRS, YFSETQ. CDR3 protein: CASSLEPTGGYETQYF. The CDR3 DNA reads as TGCGCCAGCAGCTTGGAGCCGACAGGGGGCTATGAGACCCAGTACTTC.

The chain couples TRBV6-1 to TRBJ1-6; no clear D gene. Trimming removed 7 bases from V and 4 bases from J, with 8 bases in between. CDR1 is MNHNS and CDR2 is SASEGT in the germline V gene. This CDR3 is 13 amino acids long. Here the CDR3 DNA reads TGTGCCAGCATGGCGGGATATAATTCACCCCTCCACTTT. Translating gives CASMAGYNSPLHF.

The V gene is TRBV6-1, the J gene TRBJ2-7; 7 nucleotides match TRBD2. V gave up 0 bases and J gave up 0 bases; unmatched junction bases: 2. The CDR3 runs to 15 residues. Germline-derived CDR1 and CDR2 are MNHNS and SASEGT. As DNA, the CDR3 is TGTGCCAGCAGTGAAGCGAGCGGGGCCTCCTACGAGCAGTACTTC. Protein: CASSEASGASYEQYF.

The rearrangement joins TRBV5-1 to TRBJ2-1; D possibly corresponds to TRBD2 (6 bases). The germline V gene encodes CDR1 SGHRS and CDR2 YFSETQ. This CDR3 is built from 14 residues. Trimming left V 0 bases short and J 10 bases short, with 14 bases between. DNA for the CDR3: TGCGCCAGCAGCTTGGCCGGAGGGTGGAAAGAGCAGTTCTTC. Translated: CASSLAGGWKEQFF.